This TCR beta chain originates from a study of blood T cell repertoires in COVID-19. As for the study in general: Sites across the United States, Italy and Spain contributed samples from acute and convalescent COVID-19.

Recruits, aged roughly 18 to 95 years, lived in around 24 US areas. The V and J ends lost 10 bases and 0 bases respectively, with 13 bases between them. The CDR3 extends over 14 amino acids. Germline assignment: CDR1 LNHDA and CDR2 SQIVND (reference sequence). Methods used by the authors: Reference gene primer amplification in the assay estimated nucleated cell counts. The data were produced by immunoSEQ multiplex PCR, yet TCRdb's version contains in-frame clones alone and is incomplete. For V, J and clone size, that table is used; D and trimming come from the DNA. This table holds about 130,000 clones, around 83% found once.

Input material: PBMCs or T cells enriched from blood (not recorded which). The TCR originated in a man younger than 45 who had recovered from COVID-19. The chain couples TRBV19 to TRBJ1-3; D unresolved. The CDR3 is CATLPDNSGNTIYF. The CDR3 region has the DNA TGTGCCACCCTCCCCGACAACTCTGGAAACACCATATATTTT.